This TCR beta chain emerged from a study of shared clonotypes between healthy human individuals. Overall study findings and caveats: Few donors restricted represented genetic and exposure-history diversity.

Naive-designated CD8 cells lacked CD45RO, were positively enriched for CCR7, and omitted terminally differentiated effector memory CD45RA+ cells. Germline lookup yields CDR1 MNHEY and CDR2 SMNVEV (reference sequence). V lost 6 bases and J lost 1; bases outside the gene matches: 8. This CDR3 region has 16 residues. Original processing methods: Because ImmunoSEQ provided only junction sequences with no quality scores, the filtering differed. This table comes from immunoSEQ multiplex PCR, and its TCRdb copy is limited to in-frame clones, with some not included. V and J calls and clone size are given by that table; D and trimming were obtained from the DNA. Altogether nearly 2 million clones are present, just under 95% being singletons, with the ten largest covering more than 0.9%. As concerns this clone: Its specificity is not known.

The origin of this receptor is a man aged 18 to 35 in good health. This chain connects TRBV27 to TRBJ2-3; 9 bases line up with TRBD2. Sequencing input: naive CD8+ T cells sorted from blood. CDR3 in DNA: TGTGCCAGCAGCTACCTAAGACTAGCGGGCACAGATACGCAGTATTTT. It yields the protein CASSYLRLAGTDTQYF.